Below are 5 T cell receptor beta chains sequenced from a single sample in a study of response to subunit inactivated influenza vaccine. TCRdb processed the RT-PCR reads anew with MiXCR; each CDR3 protein has one entry. The table records around 490,000 distinct CDR3 sequences, about 7.6% of them present only once. The sample was PBMCs from blood, taken about 23 months after vaccination. All receptors come from a man aged 50 to 69 who received an inactivated influenza vaccine.

The chain employs TRBV2 and TRBJ1-5, with 10 nucleotides matching TRBD1. This CDR3 comprises 15 residues. Germline values: CDR1 SNHLY, CDR2 FYNNEI. Germline trimming cut 6 bases from V and 3 bases from J; bases unmatched to any gene: 5. The CDR3 DNA reads as TGTGCCAGCAGAACCGGGACAGGGGTCAATCAGCCCCAGCATTTT. This gives the protein CASRTGTGVNQPQHF. Full variable domain (remainder filled in from reference TRBV2 and TRBJ1-5): EPEVTQTPSHQVTQMGQEVILRCVPISNHLYFYWYRQILGQKVEFLVSFYNNEISEKSEIFDDQFSVERPDGSNFTLKIRSTKLEDSAMYFCASRTGTGVNQPQHFGDGTRLSIL.

V is TRBV30 and J is TRBJ2-4, with TRBD2 matching over 10 bases. Germline V CDR1 and CDR2: GTSNPN, SVGIG (reference sequence). With 0 bases clipped from V and 1 base from J, the junction kept 9 bases outside the gene matches. The CDR3 has 18 amino acids. This chain's CDR3 is CAWSVWTSGPYAKNIQYF. CDR3 bases: TGTGCCTGGAGTGTTTGGACTAGCGGCCCCTATGCCAAAAACATTCAGTACTTC.

This clonotype was recorded at least ten times. The V gene is TRBV3-1, the J gene TRBJ2-4, with TRBD2 matching over 10 bases. The CDR3 has 15 amino acids. V was pared by 5 bases and J by 2 bases, with 3 bases of the junction left unmatched. Germline V CDR1 and CDR2: LGHDT, YNNKEL (reference sequence). This CDR3 is CASSTSGITKNIQYF. The DNA of the CDR3 is TGTGCCAGCAGCACTAGCGGGATTACCAAAAACATTCAGTACTTC.

The V gene is TRBV30, the J gene TRBJ1-1; D gene ambiguous. CDR3 length: 13 residues. Per the germline V gene, CDR1 is GTSNPN and CDR2 is SVGIG (reference sequence). V was clipped by 4 bases and J by 3 bases, with 12 bases between them. This CDR3 is CAWTRFRDTEAFF. CDR3 DNA: TGTGCCTGGACCAGATTTAGGGACACTGAAGCTTTCTTT. Full variable domain (rest looked up from reference TRBV30 and TRBJ1-1): SQTIHQWPATLVQPVGSPLSLECTVEGTSNPNLYWYRQAAGRGLQLLFYSVGIGQISSEVPQNLSASRPQDRQFILSSKKLLLSDSGFYLCAWTRFRDTEAFFGQGTRLTVV.

This clonotype was observed a few times. The rearrangement links TRBV10-3 to TRBJ2-6; the match to TRBD1 covers 8 bases. The CDR3 has 18 amino acids. Germline V gene sequence: CDR1 ENHRY, CDR2 SYGVKD. J was trimmed by 1 base and V by 5 bases; bases with no gene match: 10. This CDR3 reads CAISLTQGVVSGANVLTF. The CDR3, as DNA: TGTGCCATCAGTTTGACACAGGGGGTGGTATCTGGGGCCAACGTCCTGACTTTC.